These T cell receptor beta chains were read from a single sample in a study of cytomegalovirus exposure and HLA in healthy donors. Sequencing used immunoSEQ multiplex PCR; TCRdb keeps in-frame clones, though not all of them. The sample has roughly 100,000 clones; roughly 79% are singletons. The sequenced material came from PBMCs. The receptors stem from a man in his forties in good health and CMV-seronegative. CDR3s leave out the opening cysteine and the closing phenylalanine or tryptophan. D genes are given only for firm matches.

d_gene	v_gene	len	j_gene	CDR3aa
NA	TRBV5-1	12	TRBJ1-4	ASSPGGYAEKLF
TRBD1	TRBV7-8	13	TRBJ1-1	ASSLVGQGRTEAF
TRBD1	TRBV11-3	14	TRBJ2-3	ASSLGVTGATDTQY
TRBD1	TRBV6-6	13	TRBJ1-4	ASSPRTGGNEKLF
TRBD1	TRBV4-1	13	TRBJ1-6	ASTQEDRGDSPLH
NA	TRBV7-3	14	TRBJ2-3	ASSLRPQGRTDTQY
TRBD1	TRBV19	12	TRBJ1-2	ASSNRDSGYGYT
NA	TRBV21-1	17	TRBJ2-2	ASSYPGSGGLQNTGELF
TRBD1	TRBV9	13	TRBJ1-4	ASSYQDRGGEKLF
TRBD2	TRBV5-4	13	TRBJ2-3	ASSWSGGATDTQY
NA	TRBV5-4	11	TRBJ1-5	ASSLGSDQPQH
TRBD1	TRBV6-5	13	TRBJ1-5	ASSRSEGGRQPQH
NA	TRBV15	14	TRBJ2-5	ATSIDRLGFSETQY
NA	TRBV30	13	TRBJ1-5	AWSKGVGKGQPQH
NA	TRBV6-5	13	TRBJ1-1	ASSPLTLVGTEAF
NA	TRBV6-4	12	TRBJ1-2	ASSPGYTNYGYT
TRBD2	TRBV5-5	14	TRBJ2-7	ASATPRLAGYYEQY
NA	TRBV5-6	10	TRBJ1-1	ASSSLRTEAF
TRBD1	TRBV6-5	13	TRBJ1-6	ASSRPGQGNSPLH
TRBD2	TRBV6-4	15	TRBJ2-3	ASSDRALAGGPDTQY
NA	TRBV4-1	12	TRBJ1-5	ASSPGGYNQPQH
NA	TRBV7-9	10	TRBJ1-2	ASSLFFHGYT
TRBD1	TRBV18	14	TRBJ1-6	ASSPNQGASNSPLH
NA	TRBV14	9	TRBJ2-3	ASSQGTAQY
TRBD1	TRBV2	12	TRBJ2-1	ASSEQGANNEQF
NA	TRBV5-6	11	TRBJ2-3	ASSRVTIDTQY
NA	TRBV11-3	12	TRBJ2-3	ASSLAGGADTQY
TRBD2	TRBV7-9	16	TRBJ2-3	ASSQGLAGGRGTDTQY
TRBD2	TRBV7-6	15	TRBJ2-3	ASSLRLAGGVTDTQY
NA	TRBV10-3	10	TRBJ2-1	AIIGTGNEQF
NA	TRBV9	10	TRBJ2-5	ASSPASETQY
TRBD2	TRBV6-5	14	TRBJ2-7	ASSYSSGGVSYEQY
NA	TRBV6-1	13	TRBJ1-1	ASSERHSRGTEAF
TRBD1	TRBV6-5	11	TRBJ1-2	ASSIGTGAGYT
NA	TRBV7-3	12	TRBJ2-1	ASSLYVESNEQF
TRBD1	TRBV11-3	13	TRBJ2-1	ASSSGQGAVDEQF
TRBD1	TRBV5-4	15	TRBJ1-6	ASSWGDRGRTNSPLH
NA	TRBV7-3	10	TRBJ2-1	ASSSTYNEQF
TRBD1	TRBV7-2	14	TRBJ2-3	ASSLSPGQGADTQY
NA	TRBV7-9	12	TRBJ1-1	SSSVARANTEAF
NA	TRBV11-3	12	TRBJ2-3	ASSPGLSTDTQY
NA	TRBV6-5	13	TRBJ1-3	ASSSLSGGGNTIY
NA	TRBV19	10	TRBJ2-3	ASSLTGDTQY
TRBD1	TRBV6-1	13	TRBJ1-2	ASTDEVRGRTGYT
TRBD1	TRBV10-1	14	TRBJ2-2	ASSWTGQGNTGELF
NA	TRBV28	14	TRBJ1-5	ASSPSGPDSNQPQH
TRBD2	TRBV2	16	TRBJ2-5	ASSDFGLAGGPQETQY
NA	TRBV9	14	TRBJ1-3	ASSIAVGGSGNTIY
NA	TRBV25-1	11	TRBJ2-2	ASTDTNTGELF
NA	TRBV4-3	11	TRBJ2-3	ASSQAHTDTQY
NA	TRBV7-9	11	TRBJ1-1	ASSLDGRPEAF
NA	TRBV14	11	TRBJ1-1	ASSQARSTEAF
NA	TRBV18	12	TRBJ2-5	ASSPGRSQETQY
NA	TRBV11-2	12	TRBJ1-5	ASSLGNGGEPQH
TRBD1	TRBV4-2	14	TRBJ1-4	ASSQEGGAGNEKLF
TRBD2	TRBV29-1	14	TRBJ2-1	SVEEGSGGAYNEQF
NA	TRBV7-9	11	TRBJ1-1	ASSRDKNTEAF
NA	TRBV6-1	13	TRBJ1-5	ASSTTGSSNQPQH
NA	TRBV7-9	10	TRBJ1-1	STGTMNTEAF